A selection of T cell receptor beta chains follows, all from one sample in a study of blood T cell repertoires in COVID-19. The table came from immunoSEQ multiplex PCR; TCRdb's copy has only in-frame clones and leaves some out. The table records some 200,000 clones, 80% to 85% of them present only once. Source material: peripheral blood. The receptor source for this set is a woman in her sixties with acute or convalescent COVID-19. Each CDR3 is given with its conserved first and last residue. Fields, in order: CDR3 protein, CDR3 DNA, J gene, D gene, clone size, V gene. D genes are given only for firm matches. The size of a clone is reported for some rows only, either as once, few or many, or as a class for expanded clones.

CDR3: CASSSLGWELLGNTIYF; DNA: TGTGCCAGCAGTTCGCTAGGTTGGGAGCTACTCGGAAACACCATATATTTT; J: TRBJ1-3; D: .; size: .; V: TRBV2
CDR3: CASSRGNSPLHF; DNA: TGTGCCAGCAGCCGCGGGAATTCACCCCTCCACTTT; J: TRBJ1-6; D: .; size: .; V: TRBV6-5
CDR3: CATIREGSAFYGYTF; DNA: TGTGCCACCATACGGGAAGGCAGCGCATTCTATGGCTACACCTTC; J: TRBJ1-2; D: .; size: once; V: TRBV28
CDR3: CASSQGGGPDNEQFF; DNA: TGTGCCAGCAGCCAAGGGGGGGGGCCAGACAATGAGCAGTTCTTC; J: TRBJ2-1; D: .; size: .; V: TRBV4-2
CDR3: CATVQEAGLTDTQYF; DNA: TGTGCCACCGTCCAGGAAGCGGGGCTAACAGATACGCAGTATTTT; J: TRBJ2-3; D: TRBD2; size: .; V: TRBV6-6
CDR3: CASSLISPGQGSSPLHF; DNA: TGCGCCAGCAGCTTGATTTCCCCGGGACAGGGCTCTTCACCCCTCCACTTT; J: TRBJ1-6; D: TRBD1; size: .; V: TRBV5-1
CDR3: CASSPGDRGYEQFF; DNA: TGCGCCAGCAGCCCAGGGGACAGGGGCTATGAGCAGTTCTTC; J: TRBJ2-1; D: TRBD1; size: few; V: TRBV5-1
CDR3: CASSAYRGRDSPLHF; DNA: TGTGCCAGCAGCGCCTACAGGGGAAGGGATTCACCCCTCCACTTT; J: TRBJ1-6; D: TRBD1; size: .; V: TRBV5-4
CDR3: CASRLGQGSEAFF; DNA: TGTGCCAGCAGGCTCGGACAGGGCAGTGAAGCTTTCTTT; J: TRBJ1-1; D: TRBD1; size: .; V: TRBV6-5
CDR3: CASSQGGQAYGYTF; DNA: TGTGCCAGCAGCCAAGGGGGGCAGGCGTATGGCTACACCTTC; J: TRBJ1-2; D: .; size: few; V: TRBV3-1/TRBV3-2
CDR3: CASSPLAGTAGYTF; DNA: TGTGCCAGCAGCCCGTTGGCGGGGACTGCTGGCTACACCTTC; J: TRBJ1-2; D: .; size: .; V: TRBV3-1/TRBV3-2
CDR3: CSVRDSPQETQYF; DNA: TGCAGCGTCCGGGACAGTCCCCAAGAGACCCAGTACTTC; J: TRBJ2-5; D: TRBD1; size: .; V: TRBV29-1
CDR3: CASSQGTGLGEAFF; DNA: TGCGCCAGCAGCCAAGGTACAGGGCTGGGAGAAGCTTTCTTT; J: TRBJ1-1; D: .; size: .; V: TRBV4-3
CDR3: CASSRTDRLNTEAFF; DNA: TGCGCCAGCAGCCGTACGGACAGATTGAACACTGAAGCTTTCTTT; J: TRBJ1-1; D: .; size: .; V: TRBV4-3
CDR3: CSVDPGTSVNEQFF; DNA: TGCAGCGTAGACCCCGGGACTAGCGTCAATGAGCAGTTCTTC; J: TRBJ2-1; D: TRBD2; size: .; V: TRBV29-1
CDR3: CASSLSGGGFNEQFF; DNA: TGTGCCAGCAGCCTCAGCGGGGGTGGTTTCAATGAGCAGTTCTTC; J: TRBJ2-1; D: TRBD2; size: .; V: TRBV7-2
CDR3: CASSLEGLGTEAFF; DNA: TGTGCCAGCAGCTTAGAGGGACTAGGGACTGAAGCTTTCTTT; J: TRBJ1-1; D: .; size: .; V: TRBV7-2
CDR3: CASINLGQGLSEQYF; DNA: TGTGCCAGCATCAACCTCGGACAGGGACTATCCGAGCAGTACTTC; J: TRBJ2-7; D: .; size: .; V: TRBV28
CDR3: CASSTGQQNTEAFF; DNA: TGCGCCAGCAGCACAGGACAGCAGAACACTGAAGCTTTCTTT; J: TRBJ1-1; D: .; size: .; V: TRBV5-1
CDR3: CASSSYAGSMYEQYF; DNA: TGTGCCAGCAGTTCCTACGCGGGGTCAATGTACGAGCAGTACTTC; J: TRBJ2-7; D: .; size: .; V: TRBV27
CDR3: CASRFGGTGGNTEAFF; DNA: TGTGCCAGCAGATTCGGAGGGACAGGGGGCAACACTGAAGCTTTCTTT; J: TRBJ1-1; D: TRBD1; size: .; V: TRBV5-4
CDR3: CASSHHRNGYTF; DNA: TGTGCCAGCAGTCACCACAGAAACGGCTACACCTTC; J: TRBJ1-2; D: .; size: medium-sized; V: TRBV6-5
CDR3: CASSSAGFGNGAYNEQFF; DNA: TGCGCCAGCAGTTCCGCCGGGTTCGGAAACGGTGCCTACAATGAGCAGTTCTTC; J: TRBJ2-1; D: .; size: .; V: TRBV5-1
CDR3: CASSQDLGQGAFGTEAFF; DNA: TGTGCCAGCAGCCAAGATCTCGGACAGGGGGCGTTTGGTACTGAAGCTTTCTTT; J: TRBJ1-1; D: TRBD1; size: .; V: TRBV3-1/TRBV3-2
CDR3: CASRFRSSYNSPLHF; DNA: TGTGCAAGTCGCTTTCGGAGCTCCTATAATTCACCCCTCCACTTT; J: TRBJ1-6; D: .; size: .; V: TRBV12-2
CDR3: CASSLAVSSYEQYF; DNA: TGTGCCAGCAGCTTAGCGGTCAGCTCCTACGAGCAGTACTTC; J: TRBJ2-7; D: .; size: .; V: TRBV11-1
CDR3: CASSQGQGTGDGYTF; DNA: TGTGCCAGCAGCCAGGGACAGGGGACAGGGGATGGCTACACCTTC; J: TRBJ1-2; D: TRBD1; size: .; V: TRBV4-2
CDR3: CASSLTGVSSGNTIYF; DNA: TGCGCCAGCAGCTTAACAGGTGTTAGTTCTGGAAACACCATATATTTT; J: TRBJ1-3; D: .; size: .; V: TRBV5-1
CDR3: CASSTREGHVGYTF; DNA: TGTGCCAGCAGCACGCGGGAGGGGCACGTTGGCTACACCTTC; J: TRBJ1-2; D: .; size: .; V: TRBV7-9
CDR3: CASSAGVTGGLGDTQYF; DNA: TGTGCCAGCAGCGCGGGAGTCACGGGGGGGCTTGGAGATACGCAGTATTTT; J: TRBJ2-3; D: TRBD2; size: .; V: TRBV9
CDR3: CSVEEVRVNTEAFF; DNA: TGCAGCGTTGAGGAGGTCCGAGTAAACACTGAAGCTTTCTTT; J: TRBJ1-1; D: .; size: .; V: TRBV29-1
CDR3: CASRTGYQPQHF; DNA: TGTGCCAGCAGGACAGGTTATCAGCCCCAGCATTTT; J: TRBJ1-5; D: .; size: once; V: TRBV2
CDR3: CASSPAGAWTGELFF; DNA: TGTGCCAGCAGCCCAGCAGGGGCTTGGACCGGGGAGCTGTTTTTT; J: TRBJ2-2; D: .; size: .; V: TRBV7-2
CDR3: CASSLTGGRGGAFF; DNA: TGTGCCAGCAGCTTAACAGGGGGCAGAGGGGGAGCTTTCTTT; J: TRBJ1-1; D: TRBD1; size: .; V: TRBV5-5
CDR3: CASFGDRTYYGYTF; DNA: TGTGCCAGTTTTGGGGACAGGACTTACTATGGCTACACCTTC; J: TRBJ1-2; D: TRBD1; size: many; V: TRBV19
CDR3: CASSLGPTGSNEQFF; DNA: TGTGCCAGCAGCTTGGGACCGACCGGGTCAAACGAGCAGTTCTTC; J: TRBJ2-1; D: .; size: .; V: TRBV5-6
CDR3: CAIRRDSNTGELFF; DNA: TGTGCCATCAGGAGGGACTCTAACACCGGGGAGCTGTTTTTT; J: TRBJ2-2; D: .; size: .; V: TRBV10-3
CDR3: CASSLSQALFGYTF; DNA: TGTGCCAGCAGCTTGAGCCAGGCCTTATTCGGCTACACCTTC; J: TRBJ1-2; D: .; size: .; V: TRBV5-6
CDR3: CASSLTGKMGNTIYF; DNA: TGTGCCAGCAGCCTGACAGGGAAGATGGGAAACACCATATATTTT; J: TRBJ1-3; D: TRBD1; size: .; V: TRBV28
CDR3: CASSDPGTVDEQYF; DNA: TGTGCCAGCAGCGATCCCGGGACAGTGGACGAGCAGTACTTC; J: TRBJ2-7; D: TRBD1; size: many; V: TRBV2
CDR3: CASSLRHPSSYEQYF; DNA: TGCGCCAGCAGTCTCCGCCATCCCAGCTCCTACGAGCAGTACTTC; J: TRBJ2-7; D: .; size: .; V: TRBV23-1